This entry lists 8 T cell receptor beta chains sequenced from one sample in a study of T cells in Graves' hyperthyroidism and ophthalmopathy. The TCR beta CDR3 regions underwent amplification using RNA transcripts as the source. First-round RT-PCR targeting the TCR CDR3 was performed with the HTBI primer set. Each CDR3 protein is one row after TCRdb ran MiXCR on the multiplex PCR reads. Here the sample spans about 610,000 distinct CDR3 sequences, roughly 14% being singletons. The sample consisted of blood. All receptors come from a woman between 35 and 50 years old with Graves' ophthalmopathy.

This clonotype turned up a few times. V gene TRBV28 combines with J gene TRBJ1-2; perhaps TRBD1 as D (6 bases). The CDR3 has 16 amino acids. V gave up 5 bases and J gave up 3 bases, with 19 bases separating them. Germline values: CDR1 MDHEN, CDR2 SYDVKM. The CDR3 region has the DNA TGTGCCAGCAGTCACACAGGGATATCTAAGGACTATGGCTACACCTTC. Translating it yields CASSHTGISKDYGYTF.

In this sample, this clonotype turned up many times. The V and J genes are TRBV2 and TRBJ2-2; D ambiguous. In germline, CDR1 is SNHLY, CDR2 FYNNEI. Deletions cut 4 bases from V and 2 bases from J, with 5 bases between. The CDR3 runs 13 residues. CDR3: CASSVANTGELFF. As DNA, the CDR3 is TGTGCCAGCAGTGTAGCAAACACCGGGGAGCTGTTTTTT.

This clonotype was observed many times. DNA of the CDR3: TGTGCCTGGAGTGTAGACCTAGTTTACGAGCAGTACTTC. Its protein is CAWSVDLVYEQYF. The chain carries TRBV30 and TRBJ2-7, with unresolved D. The length of the CDR3 is 13 residues. V lost 0 bases and J lost 4, with 10 bases in between. The germline V gene has CDR1 GTSNPN and CDR2 SVGIG (reference sequence).

This clonotype showed up many times. The chain recombines TRBV20-1 with TRBJ1-2, with a weak D call TRBD1 (5 bases). The V gene lost 0 bases and the J gene lost 8 bases, with 10 bases spanning the gap. The CDR3 sequence is 12 residues long. CDR1 and CDR2 (germline): DFQATT, SNEGSKA (reference sequence). Here the CDR3 reads CSARDKGIGYTF. The CDR3 nucleotides are TGCAGTGCTAGAGATAAGGGGATCGGCTACACCTTC.

This clonotype was seen repeatedly, ten times or more. In nucleotides, the CDR3 is TGCAGTGCTAGAGAACAGCGGAACACTGAAGCTTTCTTT. Translated: CSAREQRNTEAFF. This rearrangement joins TRBV20-1 to TRBJ1-1; unclear D gene. Trimming took off 0 bases at V and 1 base at J, with 6 bases between the two ends. Looked up from germline, CDR1 is DFQATT and CDR2 is SNEGSKA (reference sequence). The CDR3 is made up of 13 amino acids.

This clonotype was recorded at least ten times. The chain links TRBV28 to TRBJ2-7; 11 nucleotides match TRBD2. CDR3 length equals 17 residues. Losses at the gene ends were 6 bases for V and 4 bases for J; bases not matched to a gene: 14. Germline values: CDR1 MDHEN, CDR2 SYDVKM. The CDR3 coding sequence is TGTGCCAGCAGATTGGGGGTAGCGGGAGGGCCTGGTTACGAGCAGTACTTC. Protein: CASRLGVAGGPGYEQYF.

This clonotype came up many times. The rearrangement uses TRBV12-5 and TRBJ2-2; no clear D gene. The CDR3 is made up of 11 amino acids. V was trimmed by 3 bases and J by 8 bases, leaving 4 bases between them. Germline values: CDR1 LGHNT, CDR2 FRNRAP. This CDR3 is CASGFQGELFF. The CDR3 bases are TGTGCTAGTGGTTTTCAAGGGGAGCTGTTTTTT.

This clonotype was recorded at least ten times. The chain joins TRBV20-1 to TRBJ1-1; tentative D call: TRBD1 (5 bases). CDR3 length: 12 amino acids. The V end was cut by 5 bases, the J end by 2 bases, with 9 bases between. Germline V gene data show CDR1 as DFQATT and CDR2 as SNEGSKA (reference sequence). The CDR3 loop is CSAPDRNTEAFF. The CDR3 DNA sequence: TGCAGTGCTCCCGACAGAAACACTGAAGCTTTCTTT.